This TCR beta chain appears in the sequencing data of a study of blood T cell repertoires in COVID-19. Study summary: The study drew acute and convalescent COVID-19 samples from the United States, Italy and Spain. T cells, B-cell-depleted T cells, or PBMCs supplied cDNA or gDNA.

The CDR3 loop spans 13 amino acids. Germline loops: CDR1 SEHNR, CDR2 FQNEAQ (reference sequence). Trimming shortened V by 3 bases and J by 7 bases, and 12 bases separated the two germline ends. Source study methods: The authors estimated nucleated cell counts from reference gene primer amplification. Libraries were prepared by immunoSEQ multiplex PCR; TCRdb keeps only in-frame clonotypes and omits some of them. Clone size and the V and J calls come from that table; the DNA yielded D and trimming. The sample has about 260,000 clones, around 87% seen once. The clonotype was recovered from a woman in her thirties or forties who had recovered from COVID-19. The chain employs TRBV7-9 and TRBJ1-2, with a weak D call TRBD1 (5 bases). The sample taken for sequencing was peripheral blood. CDR3 bases: TGTGCCAGCAGCTTTGGCAGGGAGGGTGGCTACACCTTC. Encoded protein: CASSFGREGGYTF.